Each of the 8 T cell receptor beta chains below was sequenced from the same sample in a study of blood T cell repertoires in COVID-19. Assay used: immunoSEQ multiplex PCR; TCRdb lists only in-frame clones, some missing. Seen here are roughly 63,000 clones, approximately 79% observed once, and the top ten hold around 32%. Sample: peripheral blood. These receptors originate from a human donor in a cohort sampled during active COVID-19.

The chain employs TRBV11-2 and TRBJ2-1; tentatively, D is TRBD2 (6 bases). The CDR3 is 15 amino acids. The V gene lost 5 bases and the J gene lost 8 bases, with 19 bases spanning the gap. CDR1 and CDR2 (germline): SGHAT, FQNNGV. The CDR3 nucleotides are TGTGCCAGCAGCGCCAATAGCGGTTTGATCGATGAGCAGTTCTTC. This translates into CASSANSGLIDEQFF.

The chain recombines TRBV5-1 with TRBJ1-2; 11 bases map to TRBD1. Per the germline V gene, CDR1 is SGHRS and CDR2 is YFSETQ. The CDR3 is made up of 14 amino acids. The V gene end was trimmed by 3 bases and the J gene end by 8 bases; junction bases not matched to a gene: 6. The CDR3 DNA sequence: TGCGCCAGCAGCTGGGACAGGGGGTCTCGGGGCTACACCTTC. Translation: CASSWDRGSRGYTF.

The genes are TRBV6-1 and TRBJ2-5; 7 nucleotides align to TRBD1. The CDR3 is 15 amino acids. V gave up 3 bases and J gave up 6 bases; unmatched junction bases: 10. Germline-derived CDR1 and CDR2 are MNHNS and SASEGT. The chain's CDR3 is CASSDPLTGWKTQYF. In DNA, the CDR3 is TGTGCCAGCAGTGACCCCTTGACAGGGTGGAAGACCCAGTACTTC.

This clone was counted a single time. The CDR3 DNA follows: TGTGCCAGCAGCTCGAAGGGACTAGCGGGAGGGCGGTTCTTC. Encoded protein: CASSSKGLAGGRFF. The rearrangement uses TRBV12-1 and TRBJ2-1; TRBD2, the table's D call, lacks a check against the DNA. TRBV12-1 has pseudogene status. The CDR3 is made up of 14 amino acids.

The chain uses TRBV7-3 and TRBJ1-1; 7 positions agree with TRBD1. The CDR3 is made up of 13 amino acids. CDR1 is SGHTA and CDR2 is FQGTGA in the germline V gene. The V gene end was trimmed by 4 bases and the J gene end by 10 bases; junction bases not matched to a gene: 9. The CDR3 sequence: CASSSTGRGGAFF. The CDR3 nucleotides are TGTGCCAGCAGCTCGACAGGGCGGGGAGGAGCTTTCTTT.

This chain joins TRBV11-2 and TRBJ2-5, with a possible D match to TRBD2 (6 bases). CDR1 and CDR2 from the germline V gene are SGHAT and FQNNGV. Trimming stripped 1 base from V and 5 bases from J, with 11 bases between. The CDR3 sequence is 14 residues long. CDR3 protein: CASSLVGGTETQYF. DNA for the CDR3: TGTGCCAGCAGCTTAGTGGGCGGGACTGAGACCCAGTACTTC.

The CDR3 DNA is TGTGCCATCCCTCGACTAGTCGCCGACAATGAGCAGTTCTTC. Translating gives CAIPRLVADNEQFF. The chain joins TRBV24-1 to TRBJ2-1; tentatively, D is TRBD2 (6 bases). Germline-derived CDR1 and CDR2 are KGHDR and SFDVKD. V lost 11 bases, J lost 5 bases, and 18 bases lay in between. The CDR3 runs 14 residues.

The CDR3 bases are TGTGCCAGCAGTTTAGAGGTTACTAGCTCCTACGAGCAGTACTTC. It yields the protein CASSLEVTSSYEQYF. The V gene is TRBV28, the J gene TRBJ2-7; perhaps TRBD2 as D (5 bases). The germline V and J ends were trimmed by 2 bases and 0 bases, with 11 bases remaining between them. The CDR3 sequence is 15 residues long. Germline V lookup: CDR1 MDHEN, CDR2 SYDVKM.